The 28 T cell receptor beta chains reported below all come from one sample, sequenced in a study of blood T cell repertoires in COVID-19. The method was immunoSEQ multiplex PCR; TCRdb's version includes in-frame clones alone and lacks a portion of them. The profile shows tens of thousands of clones, 80% to 85% of them singletons. Sequencing was carried out using peripheral blood. Every receptor here comes from a man of 80 years or more with COVID-19, enrolled during active disease.

This chain uses TRBV19 with TRBJ2-1; tentatively, D is TRBD1 (5 bases). V dropped 2 bases and J dropped 0 bases, with 14 bases sitting between them. This CDR3 contains 17 residues. CDR1 is LNHDA, CDR2 SQIVND, per germline (reference sequence). The CDR3 loop reads CASSIYGATNSYNEQFF. The CDR3 region has the DNA TGTGCCAGTAGTATATATGGGGCCACTAACTCCTACAATGAGCAGTTCTTC.

The chain uses TRBV29-1 and TRBJ2-6; 7 positions agree with TRBD1. CDR1 is SQVTM, CDR2 ANQGSEA, per germline. The CDR3 extends over 18 amino acids. J was trimmed by 0 bases and V by 6 bases; bases with no gene match: 14. CDR3 amino acids: CSVRARQGPNSGANVLTF. The CDR3 DNA follows: TGCAGCGTCCGCGCCAGACAGGGCCCCAACTCTGGGGCCAACGTCCTGACTTTC.

CDR3 region: CASSLESEQYV. CDR3 in DNA: TGTGCCAGCAGCTTAGAGAGCGAGCAGTACGTC. This chain connects TRBV11-3 to TRBJ2-7; D is undetermined. The germline V and J ends were trimmed by 0 bases and 6 bases, with 3 bases remaining between them. The CDR3 loop spans 11 amino acids. Germline lookup yields CDR1 SGHNT and CDR2 YENEEA.

The rearrangement uses TRBV24-1 and TRBJ2-2; 10 nucleotides align to TRBD2. Germline CDR1 and CDR2: KGHDR and SFDVKD. The CDR3 has 16 residues. The V and J ends lost 2 bases and 8 bases, in that order; junction bases with no gene match: 7. The CDR3 DNA follows: TGTGCCACCAGTGATTATACAACTAGCGGGAAAGGGGAGCTGTTTTTT. Translating it yields CATSDYTTSGKGELFF.

In this sample, this clone turned up once. The gene calls are TRBV15 and TRBJ1-2, with a weak D call TRBD1 (6 bases). There are 15 residues in the CDR3. V was trimmed by 5 bases and J by 6 bases, leaving 19 bases between them. From germline, CDR1 is LNHNV and CDR2 YYDKDF (reference sequence). The CDR3 protein is CATSPPGQRRNGYTF. Here the CDR3 DNA reads TGTGCCACCAGCCCCCCTGGACAGCGGAGAAATGGCTACACCTTC.

The V call is TRBV24-1, the J call TRBJ2-5; 7 bases align to TRBD2. The germline V gene has CDR1 KGHDR and CDR2 SFDVKD. CDR3 length: 19 amino acids. With V trimmed by 5 bases and J by 5 bases, 22 bases remained unmatched. The CDR3 DNA is TGTGCCACCAGTGCCCCCTACCGGGACTATGGTTACGTAGGGGAGACCCAGTACTTC. Amino acid sequence: CATSAPYRDYGYVGETQYF.

The gene calls are TRBV15 and TRBJ1-5; no definite D call. Trimming removed 11 bases at V and 3 bases at J, with 11 bases between. Per germline, CDR1 LNHNV and CDR2 YYDKDF (reference sequence). The CDR3 is 12 amino acids. The CDR3 spells CASRMANQPQHF. In DNA, the CDR3 is TGTGCCTCTCGAATGGCCAATCAGCCCCAGCATTTT. The entire variable domain, with the rest obtained from reference TRBV15 and TRBJ1-5, is as follows: DAMVIQNPRYQVTQFGKPVTLSCSQTLNHNVMYWYQQKSSQAPKLLFHYYDKDFNNEADTPDNFQSRRPNTSFCFLDIRSPGLGDTAMYLCASRMANQPQHFGDGTRLSIL.

The chain employs TRBV18 and TRBJ2-5; D perhaps matches TRBD1 (6 bases). Germline CDR1 is KGHSH and CDR2 is LQKENI. Trimming removed 3 bases at V and 0 bases at J, with 8 bases between. The CDR3 contains 14 residues. The DNA of the CDR3 is TGTGCCAGCTCACCCGGACAGTACCAAGAGACCCAGTACTTC. Encoded protein: CASSPGQYQETQYF. Full variable domain (remainder filled in from reference TRBV18 and TRBJ2-5): NAGVMQNPRHLVRRRGQEARLRCSPMKGHSHVYWYRQLPEEGLKFMVYLQKENIIDESGMPKERFSAEFPKEGPSILRIQQVVRGDSAAYFCASSPGQYQETQYFGPGTRLLVL.

This clone was seen only once. J is TRBJ1-4 and V is TRBV6-6, with TRBD1 matching over 10 bases. The CDR3 runs to 15 residues. V gave up 5 bases and J gave up 16 bases; unmatched junction bases: 16. Germline values: CDR1 MNHNY, CDR2 SVGAGI (reference sequence). CDR3 nucleotide sequence: TGTGCCAGCAGTCTGCACCGGGACAGGGGCTTGTTAGGGTTTTTT. Its translation is CASSLHRDRGLLGFF.

The rearrangement joins TRBV5-1 to TRBJ1-1; 11 nucleotides line up with TRBD1. Germline V lookup: CDR1 SGHRS, CDR2 YFSETQ. There are 18 residues in the CDR3. The junction had 16 bases not matched to a gene; V was cut back by 4 bases and J by 5 bases. CDR3 coding DNA: TGCGCCAGCAGCCGTTGGACAGGGGGCAACTTTCAAGGAACTGAAGCTTTCTTT. As protein: CASSRWTGGNFQGTEAFF.

The CDR3 nucleotides are TGTGCCAGCAGCTTAGGGGACACCACAAATCAGCCCCAGCATTTT. Residues: CASSLGDTTNQPQHF. V usage is TRBV7-9 and J usage is TRBJ1-5; possibly TRBD1 for D (6 bases). CDR1 and CDR2 (germline): SEHNR, FQNEAQ (reference sequence). V lost 1 base and J lost 4, with 11 bases in between. The CDR3 has 15 amino acids.

The V call is TRBV7-2, the J call TRBJ1-2, with 8 positions matching TRBD1. From germline, CDR1 is SGHTA and CDR2 FQGNSA. V gave up 5 bases and J gave up 8 bases; unmatched junction bases: 10. The length of the CDR3 is 14 residues. The CDR3 sequence is CASSTGDRRSGYTF. The CDR3 bases are TGTGCCAGCAGCACGGGGGACAGGCGGTCGGGCTACACCTTC.

The J gene is TRBJ1-2, the V gene TRBV3-1 (or the pseudogene TRBV3-2); no definite D call. V was pared by 0 bases and J by 6 bases, with 5 bases between. The CDR3 is 12 amino acids. Germline loops: CDR1 LGHDT, CDR2 YNNKEL (reference sequence). The CDR3 protein is CASSQDTDGYTF. The CDR3 DNA sequence: TGTGCCAGCAGCCAAGATACTGATGGCTACACCTTC.

This chain links TRBV28 with TRBJ1-2; 9 bases are a match to TRBD1. The V gene end was trimmed by 5 bases and the J gene end by 6 bases; junction bases not matched to a gene: 13. Germline V gene sequence: CDR1 MDHEN, CDR2 SYDVKM. This CDR3 is built from 16 residues. The CDR3 reads CASSPIGDREDNGYTF. The CDR3 nucleotides are TGTGCCAGCAGTCCTATAGGGGACAGGGAGGATAATGGCTACACCTTC.

V usage is TRBV30 and J usage is TRBJ1-5; D is unclear. Trimming pared 3 bases from V and 4 bases from J, leaving 10 bases between. Germline CDR1 GTSNPN, CDR2 SVGIG (reference sequence). This CDR3 has 13 amino acids. CDR3 sequence (DNA): TGTGCCTGGAGCCTGAGGCTGAATCAGCCCCAGCATTTT. It specifies CAWSLRLNQPQHF.

The V gene is TRBV5-1, the J gene TRBJ1-5; the D is unclear. The CDR3 sequence is 15 residues long. Germline CDR1 SGHRS, CDR2 YFSETQ. Trimming took 4 bases from V and 0 from J, leaving 11 bases between them. The CDR3 sequence is CASSIGGNSNQPQHF. The CDR3 nucleotides read TGCGCCAGCAGCATAGGAGGCAATAGCAATCAGCCCCAGCATTTT.

This clone has only one observation. The rearrangement links TRBV19 to TRBJ1-1; 7 positions match TRBD1. The CDR3 has 14 amino acids. The V gene end was trimmed by 3 bases and the J gene end by 4 bases; junction bases not matched to a gene: 5. CDR1 is LNHDA and CDR2 is SQIVND in the germline V gene (reference sequence). Here the CDR3 reads CASSIQGQITEAFF. As DNA, the CDR3 is TGTGCCAGTAGTATCCAGGGACAGATCACTGAAGCTTTCTTT.

The J gene is TRBJ1-4, the V gene TRBV6-2 or TRBV6-3, with D unclear. Germline V gene data show CDR1 as MNHEY and CDR2 as SVGEGT. With 2 bases removed from V and 6 bases from J, the gap between germline ends came to 16 bases. The CDR3 is made up of 16 amino acids. This CDR3 is CASSYDVRLNDEKLFF. The CDR3 coding sequence is TGTGCCAGCAGTTACGATGTTCGGTTAAATGATGAAAAACTGTTTTTT.

For this clone: One junction end does not reproduce the germline sequence, and a read error may be involved. This chain connects TRBV7-8 to TRBJ2-1; the match to TRBD2 covers 10 bases. This CDR3 spans 13 amino acids. Looked up from germline, CDR1 is SGHVS and CDR2 is FQNEAQ. The CDR3 DNA follows: TGTGCCAGCAGCCTAGAGGGACTAGCGAATATGCTCTTC. Protein: CASSLEGLANMLF. Combining the CDR3 with reference TRBV7-8 and TRBJ2-1 gives the whole variable domain GAGVSQSPRYKVAKRGQDVALRCDPISGHVSLFWYQQALGQGPEFLTYFQNEAQLDKSGLPSDRFFAERPEGSVSTLKIQRTQQEDSAVYLCASSLEGLANMLFGPGTRLTVL.

V usage is TRBV5-1 and J usage is TRBJ1-1; 10 bases fit TRBD1. V shed 5 bases, J shed 1 base, and the junction held 5 bases outside the gene matches. This CDR3 spans 15 amino acids. CDR1 and CDR2 from the germline V gene are SGHRS and YFSETQ. For the CDR3, the DNA is TGCGCCAGCAGGTCTGGGGACAGGGGGAACACTGAAGCTTTCTTT. It translates to CASRSGDRGNTEAFF.

This sequence joins TRBV5-8 and TRBJ2-5, with D perhaps TRBD1 (6 bases). The CDR3 extends over 13 amino acids. Per the germline V gene, CDR1 is SGHTS and CDR2 is YDEGEE. Trimming stripped 4 bases from V and 5 bases from J, with 12 bases between. The CDR3 reads CASSRGQWETQYF. The CDR3 nucleotides are TGTGCCAGCAGCCGCGGACAGTGGGAGACCCAGTACTTC.

This chain's CDR3 is CASSPQLSGVGELFF. The CDR3 DNA follows: TGTGCCAGTAGTCCGCAGCTCAGCGGAGTCGGGGAGCTGTTTTTT. The chain links TRBV19 to TRBJ2-2; a possible D gene is TRBD2 (5 bases). The length of the CDR3 is 15 residues. Germline V gives CDR1 LNHDA, CDR2 SQIVND (reference sequence). V lost 5 bases and J 7 bases, leaving 17 bases between the germline ends. The entire variable domain, with the rest obtained from reference TRBV19 and TRBJ2-2, is as follows: DGGITQSPKYLFRKEGQNVTLSCEQNLNHDAMYWYRQDPGQGLRLIYYSQIVNDFQKGDIAEGYSVSREKKESFPLTVTSAQKNPTAFYLCASSPQLSGVGELFFGEGSRLTVL.

This clone was found a few times. The V call is TRBV7-2, the J call TRBJ2-2, with no clear D. V lost 1 base, J lost 0 bases, and 9 bases lay in between. Germline CDR1 and CDR2: SGHTA and FQGNSA. This CDR3 region has 16 residues. This CDR3 reads CASSLGLRTNTGELFF. The CDR3 DNA follows: TGTGCCAGCAGCTTAGGTCTGCGGACGAACACCGGGGAGCTGTTTTTT. The variable domain in full, completed from reference TRBV7-2 and TRBJ2-2, reads GAGVSQSPSNKVTEKGKDVELRCDPISGHTALYWYRQSLGQGLEFLIYFQGNSAPDKSGLPSDRFSAERTGGSVSTLTIQRTQQEDSAVYLCASSLGLRTNTGELFFGEGSRLTVL.

This clone has only a few counts. The V call is TRBV10-3, the J call TRBJ2-7; 12 nucleotides align to TRBD2. The CDR3 is 14 amino acids. V shed 6 bases and J 5 bases; nucleotides not matched to a gene: 5. CDR1 and CDR2 from the germline V gene are ENHRY and SYGVKD. DNA for the CDR3: TGTGCCATCAGAAAAAGACTAGCGGGAGACGAGCAGTACGTC. This sequence encodes CAIRKRLAGDEQYV.

The chain carries TRBV27 and TRBJ1-1; D is perhaps TRBD1 (5 bases). Trimming cost V 2 bases and J 2 bases, with 18 bases left between them. Germline loops: CDR1 MNHEY, CDR2 SMNVEV (reference sequence). The CDR3 has 17 amino acids. CDR3 bases: TGTGCCAGCAGTTTAGACCCAGGGCGAATCCTTAACACTGAAGCTTTCTTT. Its translation is CASSLDPGRILNTEAFF.

The V gene is TRBV3-1 (or the pseudogene TRBV3-2), the J gene TRBJ2-3; 10 bases are a match to TRBD1. The CDR3 consists of 14 residues. The germline V gene encodes CDR1 LGHDT and CDR2 YNNKEL (reference sequence). Trimming took 3 bases from V and 4 from J; bases not matched to a gene: 1. As DNA, the CDR3 is TGTGCCAGCAGCCACGGACAGGGGGCAGATACGCAGTATTTT. Amino acid sequence: CASSHGQGADTQYF.

This clone came up once. This rearrangement joins TRBV11-2 to TRBJ1-5, with D unresolved. In germline, CDR1 is SGHAT, CDR2 FQNNGV. This CDR3 comprises 15 residues. V dropped 0 bases and J dropped 6 bases, with 12 bases sitting between them. The CDR3 loop reads CASSLETGSVQPQHF. The CDR3 nucleotides read TGTGCCAGCAGCTTAGAAACGGGGTCGGTTCAGCCCCAGCATTTT.

V and J are TRBV9 and TRBJ2-5, with 10 bases lining up with TRBD1. The CDR3 runs 14 residues. CDR1 is SGDLS, CDR2 YYNGEE, per germline. Germline trimming cut 1 base from V and 9 bases from J; bases unmatched to any gene: 6. The CDR3 reads CASSVWGTGEAQYF. The CDR3 DNA is TGTGCCAGCAGCGTATGGGGGACAGGGGAGGCCCAGTACTTC.